This TCR beta chain was found in a study of blood T cell repertoires in COVID-19. On the study more broadly: The United States, Italy and Spain were the sources of the acute and convalescent COVID-19 samples. Sources were T cells, B-cell-depleted T cells, or PBMCs; the material itself was cDNA or gDNA.

In the original analysis: Amplification with reference gene primers provided the estimates of nucleated cell counts. This table comes from immunoSEQ multiplex PCR, and its TCRdb copy is limited to in-frame clones, with some not included. Clone size and V and J calls were adopted from that table, with D and trimming inferred from the DNA. The profile shows nearly 110,000 clones, 70% to 85% of them singletons. CDR3 length: 13 residues. The germline V gene encodes CDR1 MNHEY and CDR2 SVGAGI. Trimming took 5 bases from V and 6 from J, leaving 13 bases between them. The sequenced material came from peripheral blood. V gene TRBV6-5 combines with J gene TRBJ1-1, with D tentatively TRBD1 (5 bases). The clonotype originates from a woman aged 55 to 70 with acute or convalescent COVID-19. CDR3 bases: TGTGCCAGCAGTCCCACAGGTTACCCTGAAGCTTTCTTT. This translates into CASSPTGYPEAFF.